The T cell receptor beta chain described here comes from a study of T cell repertoires in cytomegalovirus infection. In the study overall: Both recently identified HLA-C-restricted and well-studied HLA-B-restricted CMV epitopes were used in the study. Both CMV infection and a matching HLA type were indicated by public TCR beta signatures. Broader study findings: Dominating the ex vivo response were TCR beta clonotypes that were CMV-specific and HLA-C-restricted. Summed public TCR beta family frequency identified CMV carriers bearing the relevant HLA.

TCRdb passed the reads through MiXCR, listing each CDR3 protein once. The sample has a few hundred thousand distinct CDR3 sequences; roughly 29% are singletons. V lost 1 base and J lost 5, with 8 bases in between. Per germline, CDR1 SGHTA and CDR2 FQGNSA. The CDR3 spans 14 residues. This clonotype was seen a handful of times. Its antigen is not known. The sequence came from a human donor in good health (CMV status not recorded). Some clones in this sample may be carry-over from other donors' samples. Sequences were derived from cultured PBMCs, sampled from culture after CMV antigen stimulation. This chain joins TRBV7-2 and TRBJ2-2; D remains unclear. The CDR3 nucleotides read TGTGCCAGCAGCTTAGTCTTACGTACCGGGGAGCTGTTTTTT. The encoded protein is CASSLVLRTGELFF. The variable domain in full, completed from reference TRBV7-2 and TRBJ2-2, reads GAGVSQSPSNKVTEKGKDVELRCDPISGHTALYWYRQSLGQGLEFLIYFQGNSAPDKSGLPSDRFSAERTGGSVSTLTIQRTQQEDSAVYLCASSLVLRTGELFFGEGSRLTVL.